Each of the 4 T cell receptor beta chains below was sequenced from the same sample in a study of response to subunit inactivated influenza vaccine. TCRdb independently ran MiXCR on the RT-PCR reads; one entry per CDR3 protein. This table has a few hundred thousand distinct CDR3 sequences, 12% to 15% appearing once. The input for sequencing was PBMCs from blood, taken about 12 days after vaccination. The source of these receptors is a man aged 45 to 65 who received an inactivated influenza vaccine.

This clonotype was seen many times. The chain carries TRBV24-1 and TRBJ2-7, with 12 bases identical to TRBD1. Per the germline V gene, CDR1 is KGHDR and CDR2 is SFDVKD. This CDR3 region has 16 residues. V was clipped by 5 bases and J by 0 bases; unmatched bases: 4. CDR3 protein: CATSGGQGAASYEQYF. DNA of the CDR3: TGTGCCACCAGTGGGGGACAGGGGGCAGCCTCCTACGAGCAGTACTTC.

The V gene is TRBV20-1, the J gene TRBJ2-5, with D unclear. The CDR3 spans 14 residues. CDR1 and CDR2 (germline): DFQATT, SNEGSKA (reference sequence). V dropped 0 bases and J dropped 1 base, with 9 bases sitting between them. CDR3 nucleotides: TGCAGTGCTAGAGATCGCGGCAGCCAAGAGACCCAGTACTTC. Its protein is CSARDRGSQETQYF.

At least ten counts were recorded for this clonotype. This sequence joins TRBV29-1 and TRBJ1-5; 7 bases are shared with TRBD1. The trim removed 6 bases at V and 0 bases at J, leaving 5 bases unmatched. Looked up from germline, CDR1 is SQVTM and CDR2 is ANQGSEA. CDR3 length: 14 amino acids. CDR3 DNA sequence: TGCAGCGTAGAGACAGGGTATAGCAATCAGCCCCAGCATTTT. Translation: CSVETGYSNQPQHF.

The chain is built from TRBV12-3 or TRBV12-4 and TRBJ1-2, with no clear D. Deletions cut 6 bases from V and 2 bases from J, with 10 bases between. CDR3 length equals 13 residues. CDR3 region: CASSVGANYGYTF. CDR3 coding DNA: TGTGCCAGCAGCGTAGGAGCCAACTATGGCTACACCTTC.